This TCR beta chain comes out of a study of T-cell reconstitution after alpha-beta-depleted transplantation in children. CDR3 length: 14 residues. V lost 5 bases and J lost 3, with 11 bases in between. Germline V gives CDR1 MNHNS, CDR2 SASEGT. Unique molecular identifiers were used in preparing the TCRbeta library. TCRdb recomputed calls from the PCR reads with MiXCR, one row per CDR3 protein. The sample shows roughly 200,000 distinct CDR3 sequences, 6.5% to 7.5% of them seen only once. This clonotype was counted at least ten times. The V and J genes are TRBV6-1 and TRBJ2-1, with a tentative D call TRBD2 (5 bases). The clonotype comes from a human donor who donated a stem cell graft to a child with Wiskott-Aldrich syndrome. The source material was PBMCs from the stem cell graft donor, sampled from the stem cell graft. The CDR3: CASSPRTGYNEQFF. CDR3 nucleotide sequence: TGTGCCAGCAGTCCACGGACTGGCTACAATGAGCAGTTCTTC.